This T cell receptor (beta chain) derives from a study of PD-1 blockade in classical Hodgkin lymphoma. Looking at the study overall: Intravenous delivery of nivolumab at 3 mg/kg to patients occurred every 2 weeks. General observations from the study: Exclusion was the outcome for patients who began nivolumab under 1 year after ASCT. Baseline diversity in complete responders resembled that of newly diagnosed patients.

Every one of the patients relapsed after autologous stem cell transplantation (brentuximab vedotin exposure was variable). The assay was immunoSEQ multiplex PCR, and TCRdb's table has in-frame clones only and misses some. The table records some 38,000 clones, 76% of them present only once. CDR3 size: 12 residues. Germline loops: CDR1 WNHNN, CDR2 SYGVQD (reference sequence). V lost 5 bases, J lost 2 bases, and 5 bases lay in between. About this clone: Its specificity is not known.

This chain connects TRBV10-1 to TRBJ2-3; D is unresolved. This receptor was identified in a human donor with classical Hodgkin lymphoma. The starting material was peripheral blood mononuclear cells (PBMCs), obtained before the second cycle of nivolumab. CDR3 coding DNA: TGCGCCAGCAGTAAAGACACAGATACGCAGTATTTT. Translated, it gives CASSKDTDTQYF.